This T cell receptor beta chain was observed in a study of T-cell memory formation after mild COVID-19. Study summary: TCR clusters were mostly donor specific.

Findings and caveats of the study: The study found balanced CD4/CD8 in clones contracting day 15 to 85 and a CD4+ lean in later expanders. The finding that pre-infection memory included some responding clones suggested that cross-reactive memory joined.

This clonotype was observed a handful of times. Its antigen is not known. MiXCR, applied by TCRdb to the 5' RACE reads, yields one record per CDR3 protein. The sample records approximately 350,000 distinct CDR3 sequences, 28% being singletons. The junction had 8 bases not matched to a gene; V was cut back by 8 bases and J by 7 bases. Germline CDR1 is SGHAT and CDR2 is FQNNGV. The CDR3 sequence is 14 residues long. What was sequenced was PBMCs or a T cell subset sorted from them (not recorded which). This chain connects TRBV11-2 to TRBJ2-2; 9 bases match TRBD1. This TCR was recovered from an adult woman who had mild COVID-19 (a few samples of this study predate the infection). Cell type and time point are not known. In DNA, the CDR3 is TGTGCCAGCTTCACAGGGGGCTTAGGCGGGGAGCTGTTTTTT. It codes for CASFTGGLGGELFF.